This TCR beta chain derives from a study of cytomegalovirus exposure and HLA in healthy donors. Study-wide points: A reported reduction in N-insertions relative to the roughly 670-donor mean was seen in an Asian-associated ancestry cluster in a later analysis.

The study ran its PCR with 60 Vbeta and 13 Jbeta primers. Measured with immunoSEQ multiplex PCR; TCRdb has only the in-frame clones, and not every one. The sample shows 130,000 or so clones, around 70% of them seen only once. From germline, CDR1 is SGDLS and CDR2 YYNGEE. The CDR3 sequence is 15 residues long. The V end was cut by 4 bases, the J end by 9 bases, with 21 bases between. This clone came up a few times. The antigen is undetermined. The V call is TRBV9, the J call TRBJ2-3, with D tentatively TRBD2 (6 bases). The sequenced sample was PBMCs. This TCR was recovered from a middle-aged woman in good health and CMV-seropositive. CDR3 coding DNA: TGTGCCAGCAGCCCGGACTACGTTCGAGGCGGAACGCAGTATTTT. This gives the protein CASSPDYVRGGTQYF.